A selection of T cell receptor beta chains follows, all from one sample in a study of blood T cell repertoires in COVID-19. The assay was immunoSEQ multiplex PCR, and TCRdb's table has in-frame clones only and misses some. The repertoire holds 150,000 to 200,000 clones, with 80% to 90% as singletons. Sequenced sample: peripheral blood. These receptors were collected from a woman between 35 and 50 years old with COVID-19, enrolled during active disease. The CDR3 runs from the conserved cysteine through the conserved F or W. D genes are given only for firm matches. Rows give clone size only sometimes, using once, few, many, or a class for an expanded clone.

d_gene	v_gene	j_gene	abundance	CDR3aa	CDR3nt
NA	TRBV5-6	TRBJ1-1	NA	CASSFQAEAFF	TGTGCCAGCAGCTTTCAGGCAGAAGCTTTCTTT
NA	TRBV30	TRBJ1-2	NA	CAWSDQDSNGYTF	TGTGCCTGGAGTGACCAAGACAGCAATGGCTACACCTTC
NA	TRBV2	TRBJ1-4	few	CASSESRVFLGKLFF	TGTGCCAGCAGTGAATCACGGGTCTTCCTGGGAAAACTGTTTTTT
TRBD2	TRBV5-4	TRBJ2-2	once	CASSQGLAGGGTGELFF	TGTGCCAGCAGCCAAGGACTAGCGGGGGGAGGCACCGGGGAGCTGTTTTTT
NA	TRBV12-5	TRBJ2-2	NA	CASGLPSSGELFF	TGTGCTAGTGGTCTCCCATCTAGCGGGGAGCTGTTTTTT
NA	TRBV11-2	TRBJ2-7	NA	CASSLGGFYEQYF	TGTGCCAGCAGCTTAGGAGGGTTCTACGAGCAGTACTTC
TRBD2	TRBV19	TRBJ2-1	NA	CASSTDLLTLAGGSNEQFF	TGTGCCAGTAGTACCGACCTTCTCACACTAGCGGGGGGAAGCAATGAGCAGTTCTTC
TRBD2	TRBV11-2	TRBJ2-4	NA	CASSYRSGGDQAKNIQYF	TGTGCCAGCAGTTATCGGAGCGGGGGGGATCAAGCCAAAAACATTCAGTACTTC
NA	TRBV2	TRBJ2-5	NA	CASSAARSGGTQYF	TGTGCCAGCAGTGCGGCTAGGTCCGGTGGGACCCAGTACTTC
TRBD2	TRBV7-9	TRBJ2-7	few	CASSPFSGSYEQYF	TGTGCCAGCTCCCCTTTTAGCGGGAGCTACGAGCAGTACTTC
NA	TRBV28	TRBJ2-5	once	CASSLGSQETQYF	TGTGCCAGCAGTTTAGGCTCCCAAGAGACCCAGTACTTC
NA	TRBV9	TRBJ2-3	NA	CASSVTPSQVDTQYF	TGTGCCAGCAGCGTAACCCCGAGTCAGGTGGATACGCAGTATTTT
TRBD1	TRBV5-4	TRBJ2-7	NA	CASSSIDRDIDEQYF	TGTGCCAGCAGCTCGATCGACAGGGATATTGACGAGCAGTACTTC
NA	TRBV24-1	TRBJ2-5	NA	CATSDSLYGSQKTQYF	TGTGCCACCAGTGATTCCCTCTACGGGTCCCAAAAGACCCAGTACTTC
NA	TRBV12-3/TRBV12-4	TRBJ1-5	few	CASSGPSQAQHF	TGTGCCAGCAGTGGGCCATCGCAGGCCCAGCATTTT
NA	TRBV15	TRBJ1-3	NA	CATSREPLGQSAGNTIYF	TGTGCCACCAGCAGAGAGCCCCTAGGACAATCCGCCGGAAACACCATATATTTT
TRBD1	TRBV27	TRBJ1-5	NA	CASSRGQGGYLQPQHF	TGTGCCAGCAGTAGAGGACAGGGGGGATATTTGCAGCCCCAGCATTTT
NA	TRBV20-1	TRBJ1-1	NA	CSASGDTEAFF	TGCAGTGCTAGCGGGGACACCGAAGCTTTCTTT
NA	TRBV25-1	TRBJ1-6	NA	CASSDRESSPLHF	TGTGCCAGCAGTGACAGGGAAAGCTCACCCCTCCACTTT
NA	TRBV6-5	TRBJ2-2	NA	CASSSRDLHTGELFF	TGTGCCAGCAGTAGCCGGGACTTACACACCGGGGAGCTGTTTTTT
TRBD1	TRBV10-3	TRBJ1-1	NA	CAIQGDRRLDTEAFF	TGTGCCATCCAAGGGGACAGGAGGTTGGACACTGAAGCTTTCTTT
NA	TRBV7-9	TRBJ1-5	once	CASSSSGQPQHF	TGTGCCAGCAGCTCCTCAGGACAGCCCCAGCATTTT